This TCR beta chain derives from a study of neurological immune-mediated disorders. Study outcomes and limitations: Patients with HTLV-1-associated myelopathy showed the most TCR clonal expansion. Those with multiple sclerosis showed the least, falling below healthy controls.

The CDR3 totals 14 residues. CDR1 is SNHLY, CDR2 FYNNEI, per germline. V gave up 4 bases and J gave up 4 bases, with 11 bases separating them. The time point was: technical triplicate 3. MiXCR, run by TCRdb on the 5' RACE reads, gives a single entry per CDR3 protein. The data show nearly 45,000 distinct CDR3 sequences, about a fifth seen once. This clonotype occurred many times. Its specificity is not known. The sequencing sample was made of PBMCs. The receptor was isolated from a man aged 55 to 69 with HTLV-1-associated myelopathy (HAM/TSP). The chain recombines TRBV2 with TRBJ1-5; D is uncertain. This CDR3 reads CASSATAPNQPQHF. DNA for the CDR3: TGTGCCAGCAGTGCTACAGCCCCTAATCAGCCCCAGCATTTT.